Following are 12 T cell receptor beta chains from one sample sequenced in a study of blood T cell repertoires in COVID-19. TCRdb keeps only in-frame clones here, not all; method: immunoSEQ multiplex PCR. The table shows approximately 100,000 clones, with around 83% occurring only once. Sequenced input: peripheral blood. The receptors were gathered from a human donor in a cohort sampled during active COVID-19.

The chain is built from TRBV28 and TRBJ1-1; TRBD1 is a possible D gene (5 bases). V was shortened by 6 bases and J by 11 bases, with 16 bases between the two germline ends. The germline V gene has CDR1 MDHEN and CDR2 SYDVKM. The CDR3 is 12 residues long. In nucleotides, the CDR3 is TGTGCCAGCAGCCGACCCGGGGGAGAGGCTTTCTTT. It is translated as CASSRPGGEAFF. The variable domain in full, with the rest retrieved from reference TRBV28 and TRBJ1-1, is DVKVTQSSRYLVKRTGEKVFLECVQDMDHENMFWYRQDPGLGLRLIYFSYDVKMKEKGDIPEGYSVSREKKERFSLILESASTNQTSMYLCASSRPGGEAFFGQGTRLTVV.

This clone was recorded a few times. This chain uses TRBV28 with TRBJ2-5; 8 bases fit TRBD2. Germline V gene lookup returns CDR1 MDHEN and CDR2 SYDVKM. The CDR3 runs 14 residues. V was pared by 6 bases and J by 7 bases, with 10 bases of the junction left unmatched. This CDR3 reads CASRPKRGWLTQYF. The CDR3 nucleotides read TGTGCCAGCAGGCCCAAGCGGGGGTGGTTGACCCAGTACTTC.

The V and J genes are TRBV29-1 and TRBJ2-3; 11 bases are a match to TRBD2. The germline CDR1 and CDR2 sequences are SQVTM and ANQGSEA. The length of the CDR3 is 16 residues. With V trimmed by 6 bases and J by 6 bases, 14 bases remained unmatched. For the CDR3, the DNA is TGCAGCGTCGCTGGACTAGCGGGCTTCGTGGGGGATACGCAGTATTTT. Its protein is CSVAGLAGFVGDTQYF.

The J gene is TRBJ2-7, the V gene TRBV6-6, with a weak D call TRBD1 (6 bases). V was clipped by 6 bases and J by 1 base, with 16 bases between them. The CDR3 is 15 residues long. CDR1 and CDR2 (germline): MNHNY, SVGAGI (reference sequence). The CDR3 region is CASRTDRFWSYEQYF. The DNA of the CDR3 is TGTGCCAGCAGGACTGACAGGTTTTGGTCCTACGAGCAGTACTTC.

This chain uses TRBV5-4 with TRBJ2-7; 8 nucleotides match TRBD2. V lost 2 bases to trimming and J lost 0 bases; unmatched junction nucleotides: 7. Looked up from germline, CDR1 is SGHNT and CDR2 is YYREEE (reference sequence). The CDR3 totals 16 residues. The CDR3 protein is CASSFILAEISYEQYF. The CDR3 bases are TGTGCCAGCAGCTTTATACTAGCGGAGATCTCCTACGAGCAGTACTTC.

The CDR3 is CASTLRGGGAAETQYF. The DNA for the CDR3 is TGTGCCAGCACCCTTCGCGGCGGGGGGGCGGCGGAGACCCAGTACTTC. This sequence joins TRBV13 and TRBJ2-5, with 9 bases lining up with TRBD2. V lost 7 bases, J lost 5 bases, and 14 bases stayed unmatched. The CDR3 is 16 amino acids. Germline V lookup: CDR1 PRHDT, CDR2 FYEKMQ (reference sequence).

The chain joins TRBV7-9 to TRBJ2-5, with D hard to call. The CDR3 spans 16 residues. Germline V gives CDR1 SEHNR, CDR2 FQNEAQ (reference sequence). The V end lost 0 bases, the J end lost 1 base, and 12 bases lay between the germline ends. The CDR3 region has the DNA TGTGCCAGCAGCTTAGCGGTTCGAGCTAGCCAAGAGACCCAGTACTTC. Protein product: CASSLAVRASQETQYF.

The chain's CDR3 is CASSHNRGDYEQYF. CDR3 nucleotide sequence: TGTGCCAGCAGCCACAACAGGGGGGACTACGAGCAGTACTTC. The chain joins TRBV11-2 to TRBJ2-7; the match to TRBD1 covers 8 bases. Germline CDR1 reads SGHAT; CDR2 reads FQNNGV. The CDR3 runs to 14 residues. V was pared by 5 bases and J by 3 bases, with 6 bases of the junction left unmatched.

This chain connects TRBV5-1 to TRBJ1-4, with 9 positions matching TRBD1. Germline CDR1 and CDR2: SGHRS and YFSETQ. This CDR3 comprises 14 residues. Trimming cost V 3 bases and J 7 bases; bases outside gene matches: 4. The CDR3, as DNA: TGCGCCAGCAGCTCCGGGACAGGGAGTGAAAAACTGTTTTTT. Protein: CASSSGTGSEKLFF.

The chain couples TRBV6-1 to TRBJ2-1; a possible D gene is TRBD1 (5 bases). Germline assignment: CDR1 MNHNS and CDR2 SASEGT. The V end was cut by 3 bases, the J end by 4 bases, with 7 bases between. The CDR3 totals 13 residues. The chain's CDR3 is CASSEAGYNEQFF. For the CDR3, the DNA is TGTGCCAGCAGTGAGGCAGGGTACAATGAGCAGTTCTTC.

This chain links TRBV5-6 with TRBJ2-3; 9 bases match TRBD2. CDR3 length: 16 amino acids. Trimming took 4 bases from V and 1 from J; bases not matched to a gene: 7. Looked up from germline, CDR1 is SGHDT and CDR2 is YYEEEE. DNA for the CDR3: TGTGCCAGCAGCCTCGAGCGGGAGGCTCGCACAGATACGCAGTATTTT. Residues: CASSLEREARTDTQYF.

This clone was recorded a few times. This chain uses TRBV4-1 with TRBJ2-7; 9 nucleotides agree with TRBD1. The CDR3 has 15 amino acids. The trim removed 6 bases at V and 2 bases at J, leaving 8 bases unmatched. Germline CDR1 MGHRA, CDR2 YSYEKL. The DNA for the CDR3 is TGCGCCAGCAGTCAGGGACAGGGAGGGACCTACGAGCAGTACTTC. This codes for CASSQGQGGTYEQYF.